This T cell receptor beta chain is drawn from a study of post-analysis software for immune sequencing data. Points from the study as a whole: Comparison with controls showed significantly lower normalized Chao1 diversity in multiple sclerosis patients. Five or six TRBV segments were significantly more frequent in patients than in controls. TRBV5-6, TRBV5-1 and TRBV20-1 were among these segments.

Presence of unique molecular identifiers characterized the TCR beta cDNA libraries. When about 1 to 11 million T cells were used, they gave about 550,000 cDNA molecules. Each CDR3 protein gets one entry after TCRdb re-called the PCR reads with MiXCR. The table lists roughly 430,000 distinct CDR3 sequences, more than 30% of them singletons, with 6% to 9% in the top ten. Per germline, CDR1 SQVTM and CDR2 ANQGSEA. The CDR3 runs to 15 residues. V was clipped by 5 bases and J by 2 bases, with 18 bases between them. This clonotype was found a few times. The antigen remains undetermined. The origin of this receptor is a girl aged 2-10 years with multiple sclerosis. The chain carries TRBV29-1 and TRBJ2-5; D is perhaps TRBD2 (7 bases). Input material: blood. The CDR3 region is CSVPRGGGWQETQYF. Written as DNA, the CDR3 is TGCAGCGTTCCTAGGGGGGGTGGATGGCAAGAGACCCAGTACTTC.